A single sample gave rise to the 22 T cell receptor beta chains below, sequenced in a study of shared clonotypes between healthy human individuals. Produced via immunoSEQ multiplex PCR; TCRdb's table is partial and in-frame only. The data contain about 870,000 clones, over 90% of them seen just once; the ten biggest clones take up approximately 25%. Naive CD8 cells were CD45RO-negative, positively selected for CCR7, excluding terminally differentiated effector memory CD45RA+ cells. Sequencing was done on a sample of naive CD8+ T cells sorted from blood. Every receptor here comes from a young man in good health.

This chain uses TRBV29-1 with TRBJ2-7; TRBD1 matches at 8 bases. With 4 bases clipped from V and 3 bases from J, the junction kept 8 bases outside the gene matches. CDR1 is SQVTM and CDR2 is ANQGSEA in the germline V gene. CDR3 length: 14 residues. In DNA, the CDR3 is TGCAGCGTTGTCCCCCTGGACAGGGTCTACGAGCAGTACTTC. This sequence encodes CSVVPLDRVYEQYF.

This clone occurred once. V is TRBV5-6 and J is TRBJ1-3, with unresolved D. Germline V CDR1 and CDR2: SGHDT, YYEEEE. Deletions cut 7 bases from V and 4 bases from J, with 21 bases between. The CDR3 has 16 amino acids. The CDR3 sequence: CASGPSVGFSGNTIYF. The DNA for the CDR3 is TGTGCCAGCGGCCCTTCTGTGGGGTTTTCAGGAAACACCATATATTTT.

V is TRBV29-1 and J is TRBJ2-1; 7 positions match TRBD2. The junction had 11 bases not matched to a gene; V was cut back by 0 bases and J by 9 bases. This CDR3 region has 15 residues. CDR1 and CDR2 (germline): SQVTM, ANQGSEA. The DNA for the CDR3 is TGCAGCGTTGAAGATCGGGGGAGGGAACACGTTGAGCAGTTCTTC. Its protein product is CSVEDRGREHVEQFF.

The J gene is TRBJ2-7, the V gene TRBV10-2, with D hard to call. V lost 8 bases and J lost 2, with 10 bases in between. Germline V gives CDR1 WSHSY, CDR2 SAAADI. The CDR3 runs to 12 residues. The CDR3 DNA is TGCGCCAGCTTCGCTGGGCCCTACGAGCAGTACTTC. It specifies CASFAGPYEQYF.

V gene TRBV27 combines with J gene TRBJ2-1; the match to TRBD1 covers 9 bases. CDR1 and CDR2 (germline): MNHEY, SMNVEV (reference sequence). There are 15 residues in the CDR3. Unmatched junction bases numbered 10, after V lost 11 bases and J lost 2 bases. The CDR3: CAAWSGTGPYNEQFF. In DNA, the CDR3 is TGTGCCGCCTGGTCCGGGACAGGGCCCTACAATGAGCAGTTCTTC.

CDR3 protein: CASSQEGVEQFF. As DNA, the CDR3 is TGTGCCAGCAGCCAAGAAGGGGTTGAGCAGTTCTTC. The J gene is TRBJ2-1, the V gene TRBV14; tentatively, D is TRBD1 (5 bases). There are 12 residues in the CDR3. Trimming took off 0 bases at V and 9 bases at J, with 6 bases between the two ends. Per the germline V gene, CDR1 is SGHDN and CDR2 is FVKESK.

The gene calls are TRBV5-1 and TRBJ2-5, with TRBD1 matching over 7 bases. This CDR3 region has 17 residues. Germline assignment: CDR1 SGHRS and CDR2 YFSETQ. Trimming removed 0 bases from V and 3 bases from J; junction bases left unmatched: 11. DNA of the CDR3: TGCGCCAGCAGCTTGGCCTGGGGACAGAGAACCAAAGAGACCCAGTACTTC. Protein: CASSLAWGQRTKETQYF.

J is TRBJ2-1 and V is TRBV5-5; 10 bases agree with TRBD1. CDR3 length: 15 amino acids. Germline values: CDR1 SGHKS, CDR2 YYEKEE (reference sequence). V gave up 4 bases and J gave up 3 bases; unmatched junction bases: 4. The CDR3 sequence is CASSTTGGSYNEQFF. CDR3 coding DNA: TGTGCCAGCAGCACGACAGGGGGCAGCTACAATGAGCAGTTCTTC. Drawing the rest from reference TRBV5-5 and TRBJ2-1, the complete variable domain is DAGVTQSPTHLIKTRGQQVTLRCSPISGHKSVSWYQQVLGQGPQFIFQYYEKEERGRGNFPDRFSARQFPNYSSELNVNALLLGDSALYLCASSTTGGSYNEQFFGPGTRLTVL.

This chain joins TRBV6-1 and TRBJ1-2; possibly TRBD1 for D (6 bases). In germline, CDR1 is MNHNS, CDR2 SASEGT. CDR3 length equals 14 residues. Trimming took 4 bases from V and 4 from J, leaving 13 bases between them. CDR3 amino acids: CASSGTGPFYGYTF. In DNA form, the CDR3 reads TGTGCCAGCAGTGGCACAGGGCCTTTCTATGGCTACACCTTC.

This chain links TRBV6-5 with TRBJ2-7; 10 positions match TRBD1. V was pared by 4 bases and J by 7 bases, with 7 bases of the junction left unmatched. Germline V lookup: CDR1 MNHEY, CDR2 SVGAGI. This CDR3 is built from 14 residues. CDR3 in DNA: TGTGCCAGCAGTTTAAGGGACAGGGGCGTAGAGCAGTACTTC. It encodes CASSLRDRGVEQYF.

The chain couples TRBV7-2 to TRBJ2-1; 8 bases are a match to TRBD1. The CDR3 has 15 amino acids. Germline assignment: CDR1 SGHTA and CDR2 FQGNSA. V dropped 5 bases and J dropped 8; count of bases not matched to a gene: 11. This chain's CDR3 is CASSPTGGFLDEQFF. The CDR3 region has the DNA TGTGCCAGCAGCCCTACAGGGGGGTTCCTAGATGAGCAGTTCTTC.

The chain links TRBV4-1 to TRBJ1-4; D is perhaps TRBD1 (5 bases). V shed 0 bases and J shed 16 bases, with 24 bases lying between them. Germline CDR1 reads MGHRA; CDR2 reads YSYEKL. The CDR3 sequence is 16 residues long. The CDR3 DNA is TGCGCCAGCAGCCAAGATGAGGGGACCTTAAATGGTAGGAGGTTTTTT. Translated: CASSQDEGTLNGRRFF.

The gene calls are TRBV27 and TRBJ2-7; D may be TRBD1 (6 bases). Trimming took off 5 bases at V and 2 bases at J, with 7 bases between the two ends. This CDR3 has 12 amino acids. Germline V gives CDR1 MNHEY, CDR2 SMNVEV (reference sequence). CDR3 region: CASSTGPYEQYF. The DNA of the CDR3 is TGTGCCAGCAGTACAGGGCCCTACGAGCAGTACTTC.

The V call is TRBV16, the J call TRBJ1-5, with D hard to call. Germline lookup yields CDR1 KGHSY and CDR2 FQNENV. This CDR3 has 16 residues. Trimming pared 1 base from V and 0 bases from J, leaving 10 bases between. This CDR3 is CASSQYGVYSNQPQHF. The CDR3 bases are TGTGCCAGCAGCCAATACGGGGTCTATAGCAATCAGCCCCAGCATTTT.

Of note for this clone: This specimen includes other DNA sequences encoding the same CDR3. The chain links TRBV7-9 to TRBJ1-4; 8 bases map to TRBD1. Losses at the gene ends were 5 bases for V and 0 bases for J; bases not matched to a gene: 5. Per the germline V gene, CDR1 is SEHNR and CDR2 is FQNEAQ (reference sequence). There are 16 residues in the CDR3. The CDR3 here is CASSAAQGATNEKLFF. The CDR3 nucleotides are TGTGCCAGCAGCGCAGCACAGGGGGCAACTAATGAAAAACTGTTTTTT.

About this clone itself: The same CDR3 arises from other DNA sequences in this sample as well. The chain recombines TRBV10-3 with TRBJ1-1; D gene ambiguous. Germline values: CDR1 ENHRY, CDR2 SYGVKD. There are 12 residues in the CDR3. V lost 0 bases and J 2 bases, leaving 1 base between the germline ends. Here the CDR3 DNA reads TGTGCCATCAGTGAGTCCAACACTGAAGCTTTCTTT. The encoded protein is CAISESNTEAFF.

The rearrangement uses TRBV7-2 and TRBJ2-7; D gene unclear. Germline CDR1 reads SGHTA; CDR2 reads FQGNSA. The V and J ends lost 5 bases and 3 bases respectively, with 11 bases between them. CDR3 length: 13 amino acids. CDR3 sequence: CASSEDRYYEQYF. The CDR3 DNA reads TGTGCCAGCAGCGAGGACCGTTACTACGAGCAGTACTTC.

This clone turned up a few times. The V gene is TRBV11-2, the J gene TRBJ2-1, with 9 positions matching TRBD2. The CDR3 spans 14 residues. Germline V gene data show CDR1 as SGHAT and CDR2 as FQNNGV. V dropped 4 bases and J dropped 5; count of bases not matched to a gene: 3. The CDR3 loop reads CASSSSGNHNEQFF. The CDR3 coding sequence is TGTGCCAGCAGCTCTAGCGGGAACCACAATGAGCAGTTCTTC. The variable domain in full, completed from reference TRBV11-2 and TRBJ2-1, reads EAGVAQSPRYKIIEKRQSVAFWCNPISGHATLYWYQQILGQGPKLLIQFQNNGVVDDSQLPKDRFSAERLKGVDSTLKIQPAKLEDSAVYLCASSSSGNHNEQFFGPGTRLTVL.

In the case of this clone: The same CDR3 can be traced to other DNA sequences in this sample. The chain has TRBV27 and TRBJ1-1; D perhaps matches TRBD1 (6 bases). V lost 1 base and J lost 8, with 8 bases in between. This CDR3 is 12 amino acids long. The V gene's germline CDR1 is MNHEY and CDR2 SMNVEV (reference sequence). The CDR3 reads CASSLLGGEAFF. In nucleotides, the CDR3 is TGTGCCAGCAGTTTATTGGGGGGCGAAGCTTTCTTT.

V gene TRBV9 combines with J gene TRBJ2-1; 8 positions match TRBD2. This CDR3 has 15 amino acids. The germline V gene encodes CDR1 SGDLS and CDR2 YYNGEE. The J segment lost 8 bases and the V segment lost 1 base, leaving 8 bases of the junction unmatched. CDR3 nucleotides: TGTGCCAGCAGCGTATTCGGGAGGGCCATGGATGAGCAGTTCTTC. Its protein is CASSVFGRAMDEQFF.

This clone has just one count. The gene calls are TRBV5-1 and TRBJ1-2, with D perhaps TRBD1 (6 bases). Germline assignment: CDR1 SGHRS and CDR2 YFSETQ. V was clipped by 4 bases and J by 6 bases, with 19 bases between them. This CDR3 spans 15 amino acids. The DNA for the CDR3 is TGCGCCAGCAGCCTAGGCAGGGGAGGTGCGGATGGCTACACCTTC. Translated: CASSLGRGGADGYTF.

This chain joins TRBV19 and TRBJ2-1, with TRBD2 identical over 9 bases. CDR3 length: 15 amino acids. Germline CDR1 and CDR2: LNHDA and SQIVND (reference sequence). J lost 8 bases, V lost 3 bases, and 8 bases had no gene match. The CDR3, as DNA: TGTGCCAGTAGTATGTGGGCGGGAGGGAAAGATGAGCAGTTCTTC. Its protein product is CASSMWAGGKDEQFF. Drawing the rest from reference TRBV19 and TRBJ2-1, the complete variable domain is DGGITQSPKYLFRKEGQNVTLSCEQNLNHDAMYWYRQDPGQGLRLIYYSQIVNDFQKGDIAEGYSVSREKKESFPLTVTSAQKNPTAFYLCASSMWAGGKDEQFFGPGTRLTVL.